This TCR beta chain was sequenced in a study of identical twins (dated by TCRdb to the mid-2010s). About the study as a whole: TCR alpha and beta repertoires from monozygotic twins, unrelated adults of various ages and cord blood were deep-sequenced to test whether fetal clonotypes persist. To rule out contamination, the twin experiments were replicated at different times with different library preparation protocols. The paper's findings and limits, for the study overall: Compared with coincidental sharing between unrelated individuals, out-of-frame TCR alpha sequences shared between twins showed an excess of sequences with low generation probability. Fewer insertions were carried by abundant cord blood beta clonotypes, a similar but weaker trend appeared in young adult naive repertoires, and no such trend appeared in memory repertoires. Recombination models systematically underestimated out-of-frame TCR alpha sharing in monozygotic twins but agreed with sharing between unrelated individuals. Because the same donors could not be followed over many years, the conclusions depended on cross-sectional statistical analysis. Zero-insertion analyses could be partly confounded by invariant T cells such as MAIT and iNKT, although diverse VJ usage argued against such confounding for most clonotypes. A weaker excess of twin sharing was found in beta out-of-frame sequences because the signal-to-noise ratio was lowered by fewer shared sequences.

Receptor libraries were prepared by 5' RACE. For sequencing, an Illumina HiSeq 2000 was employed. Template switching added a universal primer binding site, and the final cDNA carried a unique molecular identifier that allowed TCR cDNA molecules to be counted accurately. Specific primers in the conserved constant-segment region were used to synthesize first-strand cDNA for the TCR alpha and beta chains. To control for contamination, every cDNA library carried two barcodes: a SMART-Mk sample barcode plus Illumina barcodes. Two successive PCR steps introduced TruSeq adapter sequences along with Illumina sample barcodes. The Illumina HiSeq platform was used with custom primers to sequence TCR alpha and beta cDNA libraries. The study's processing was this. MiGEC processed the raw reads to extract unique molecular identifiers, while MiXCR was used to determine the CDR3 positions. Recombination models were inferred per individual with the repgenHMM and IGoR tools using an EM algorithm. The analysis of shared clonotypes was done with the tcR package in R, with sharing normalized by the product of cloneset sizes. To study raw recombination without the effects of thymic and clonal selection, out-of-frame nonproductive sequences were analyzed. TCRdb trimmed public reads at Q25 via fastp, called clones via MiXCR and kept in-frame beta chains. CDR3 protein duplicates are merged, each entry listing the most common genes and DNA. The V and J calls were not made by the authors but by TCRdb's processing. The sample table lists hundreds of thousands of distinct CDR3 sequences, approximately 13% of them with a count of one. Of the sample, under 2% falls within the top ten clones.

V loses 8 bases of germline sequence and J loses 6 bases, and the interval between the two ends is 8 bases. CDR3 length: 11 amino acids, cysteine to phenylalanine. Just the 33-base CDR3 DNA is kept, in frame starting at base 1. For CDR1 and CDR2, the germline V gene lists MNHEY and SVGAGI. This clonotype was observed a handful of times. Its antigen is still unknown. No quality values exist for individual bases; no much larger clone is one base distant. Every donor was a healthy Caucasian. The twin cohort comprised three pairs of female monozygotic twins, all aged about 18 to 29 years. Peripheral blood mononuclear cells were the source from which RNA for the TCR libraries was isolated. This same sample was also part of a study on yellow fever vaccine responses in identical twins. As described in the second report: The T cell response to vaccination in identical twins was reported by the authors to appear partly convergent and partly personalized. In identical twins, the study followed T cell clones that responded to the vaccine with precision.

This chain is built from TRBV6-5 and TRBJ2-1; no D gene is confidently identified. The clonotype comes from a woman younger than 30 in good health. Sequencing was carried out using PBMCs. Here the CDR3 is given as CASGDFNEQFF. The nucleotide sequence reads TGTGCCAGCGGAGACTTCAATGAGCAGTTCTTC.